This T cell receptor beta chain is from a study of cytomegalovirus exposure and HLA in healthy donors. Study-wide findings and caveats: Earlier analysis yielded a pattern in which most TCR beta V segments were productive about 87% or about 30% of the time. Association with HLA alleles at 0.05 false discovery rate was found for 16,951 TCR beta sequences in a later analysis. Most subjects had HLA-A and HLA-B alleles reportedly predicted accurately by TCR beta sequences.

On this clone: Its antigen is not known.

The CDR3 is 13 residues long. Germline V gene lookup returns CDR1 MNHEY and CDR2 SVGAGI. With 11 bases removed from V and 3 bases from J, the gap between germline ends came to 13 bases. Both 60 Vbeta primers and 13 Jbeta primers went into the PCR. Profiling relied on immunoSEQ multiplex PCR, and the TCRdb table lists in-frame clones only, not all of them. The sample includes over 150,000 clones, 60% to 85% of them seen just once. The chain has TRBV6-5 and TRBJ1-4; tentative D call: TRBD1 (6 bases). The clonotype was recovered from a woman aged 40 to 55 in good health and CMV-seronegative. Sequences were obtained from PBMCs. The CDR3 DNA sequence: TGTGCCTCCCGGCCAGGGGCTAATGAAAAACTGTTTTTT. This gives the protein CASRPGANEKLFF.